The clone carrying this TCR beta chain was seen ten or more times. Its antigen remains unknown. Two oligonucleotides, mixed equimolar, formed the beta constant-region primer covering TRBC1 and TRBC2. Four rounds of PCR amplified the ligated cDNA using nested alpha and beta constant-region primers plus SP2. Ligation attached a single-stranded oligonucleotide with a 12-nucleotide UMI and the SP2 primer to the cDNA 3' end. MiXCR was run by TCRdb on the UMI-ligation and nested PCR reads, yielding one entry per CDR3 protein. The sample yields roughly 100,000 distinct CDR3 sequences, 11% seen once. This specimen comes from a study of naive and memory T cell subsets. Whole-study findings and limits: There was no ground truth to check naive and memory subset results. Between naive and memory subsets, TCR abundance power law exponents differed. Possibly reflecting memory cells re-expressing CD45RA, a few larger clonotypes occurred in naive repertoires, especially CD8.

The CDR3 contains 18 residues. Germline V CDR1 and CDR2: MNHEY, SMNVEV (reference sequence). V was pared by 2 bases and J by 2 bases, with 12 bases of the junction left unmatched. Cells stained for CD3, CD4, CD8, CD45RA, CD27 and viability were sorted into four CD45RA/CD27 subsets. The sequenced material came from naive CD4+ T cells from blood. The chain uses TRBV27 and TRBJ2-3; 8 bases line up with TRBD2. The receptor comes from a human donor in good health. The CDR3 DNA follows: TGTGCCAGCAGTTTAACGGTGTGGGAGCGGGGGTCCACAGATACGCAGTATTTT. Protein product: CASSLTVWERGSTDTQYF.